This T cell receptor beta chain was captured by sequencing in a study of blood T cell repertoires in COVID-19. At the level of the study: Samples came from the United States, Italy and Spain, spanning acute and convalescent COVID-19. Sources were T cells, B-cell-depleted T cells, or PBMCs; the material itself was cDNA or gDNA.

In the original workflow: Reference gene primers were amplified, and this amplification served to estimate nucleated cell counts. Only in-frame clones appear in the TCRdb table, and some are missing; sequencing was by immunoSEQ multiplex PCR. V and J calls and clone size come straight from that table; D and trimming were deduced from the DNA. Among over 250,000 clones listed, approximately 91% were seen once. The CDR3 consists of 18 residues. V lost 6 bases and J lost 5; bases outside the gene matches: 11. Germline loops: CDR1 MGHDK, CDR2 SYGVNS. The sequence was obtained from a man aged 45 to 65 with acute or convalescent COVID-19. Sequencing was carried out using peripheral blood. V and J are TRBV25-1 and TRBJ2-3, with 16 bases lining up with TRBD2. The CDR3 bases are TGTGCCAGCAGCGCCCGGGGACTAGCGGGGGGGCGTAGAGATACGCAGTATTTT. It encodes CASSARGLAGGRRDTQYF.